These 26 T cell receptor beta chains originate from one sample sequenced in a study of blood T cells in healthy people across ages. Alongside a J-beta primer mix, a sample-barcoded 5' primer served in a second PCR lasting about 7 to 11 cycles. TCRdb redid the calling of the 5' RACE reads with MiXCR, one entry per CDR3 protein. The data hold some 780,000 distinct CDR3 sequences, with just over 55% observed a single time. Sequenced material: blood. These receptors all come from a man aged 40-49 years in good health.

The genes are TRBV12-3 or TRBV12-4 and TRBJ2-3; D is unclear. This CDR3 is built from 11 residues. V lost 7 bases and J lost 6, with 8 bases in between. CDR3 nucleotides: TGTGCCAGCATCATGAGGGATACGCAGTATTTT. Translated, it gives CASIMRDTQYF.

This clonotype showed up just once. The CDR3 DNA is TGTGCCAGCAGCACTAGCGGGAGGAAATCGAGGGCGGGGGTACAGCAGTACTTC. Its protein product is CASSTSGRKSRAGVQQYF. This rearrangement joins TRBV28 to TRBJ2-7; 12 bases map to TRBD2. From germline, CDR1 is MDHEN and CDR2 SYDVKM. CDR3 length: 18 residues. Trimming took 6 bases from V and 8 from J; bases not matched to a gene: 20.

The V and J genes are TRBV9 and TRBJ2-3; a weak D match, TRBD1 (5 bases). Germline values: CDR1 SGDLS, CDR2 YYNGEE. There are 16 residues in the CDR3. V lost 1 base and J 5 bases, leaving 17 bases between the germline ends. The CDR3 bases are TGTGCCAGCAGCGTAAAGGGCAGGACACTGGTAGATACGCAGTATTTT. Amino acids: CASSVKGRTLVDTQYF.

V is TRBV29-1 and J is TRBJ2-5; unclear D gene. The ends were cut back, 4 bases at V and 11 bases at J, with 17 bases in the middle. This CDR3 contains 12 residues. The germline CDR1 and CDR2 sequences are SQVTM and ANQGSEA. The CDR3 nucleotides are TGCAGCGTTGGACGGAACGACGGAGAGCAGTACTTC. Its protein is CSVGRNDGEQYF.

The chain combines TRBV27 with TRBJ2-3; 7 nucleotides match TRBD2. Germline CDR1 and CDR2: MNHEY and SMNVEV (reference sequence). With 0 bases clipped from V and 4 bases from J, the junction kept 7 bases outside the gene matches. The CDR3 loop spans 16 amino acids. The CDR3 sequence is CASSLSAPGGSDTQYF. In DNA form, the CDR3 reads TGTGCCAGCAGTTTATCAGCCCCCGGGGGGTCAGATACGCAGTATTTT.

This clonotype turned up a few times. The V call is TRBV7-9, the J call TRBJ2-3, with 10 bases identical to TRBD2. Trimming took 5 bases from V and 5 from J; bases not matched to a gene: 10. The CDR3 is 16 residues long. The V gene's germline CDR1 is SEHNR and CDR2 FQNEAQ (reference sequence). The CDR3 region is CASSPPPLAGIDTQYF. The CDR3 nucleotides are TGTGCCAGCAGCCCCCCCCCACTAGCGGGAATAGATACGCAGTATTTT.

The DNA for the CDR3 is TGTGCCACCAGTGATCGGACAGGGCGGACCTACGAGCAGTACTTC. Translated, it gives CATSDRTGRTYEQYF. The chain couples TRBV24-1 to TRBJ2-7; 8 bases are a match to TRBD1. Germline values: CDR1 KGHDR, CDR2 SFDVKD. J was trimmed by 2 bases and V by 3 bases; bases with no gene match: 5. This CDR3 region has 15 residues.

This chain connects TRBV12-3 or TRBV12-4 to TRBJ1-5; the D gene is possibly TRBD1 (5 bases). CDR3 length: 14 residues. V lost 6 bases to trimming and J lost 7 bases, with 16 bases between them. CDR3: CASRLDLGGQPQHF. The CDR3 region has the DNA TGTGCCAGCAGGTTGGACCTCGGGGGGCAGCCCCAGCATTTT.

This clonotype was observed a few times. V and J are TRBV4-2 and TRBJ2-5; 9 bases are shared with TRBD1. J lost 2 bases, V lost 1 base, and 5 bases had no gene match. Germline values: CDR1 LGHNA, CDR2 YNFKEQ. The CDR3 sequence is 16 residues long. The CDR3 protein is CASSQGLGQGQETQYF. The CDR3 DNA reads as TGTGCCAGCAGCCAAGGCTTGGGACAGGGACAAGAGACCCAGTACTTC.

The chain joins TRBV27 to TRBJ2-7; D is possibly TRBD2 (5 bases). The germline V and J ends were trimmed by 2 bases and 12 bases, with 17 bases remaining between them. Germline-derived CDR1 and CDR2 are MNHEY and SMNVEV (reference sequence). The CDR3 loop spans 13 amino acids. CDR3 nucleotide sequence: TGTGCCAGCAGTTTAGGACCGACTACCCCTCGGTACTTC. It yields the protein CASSLGPTTPRYF.

The chain is built from TRBV28 and TRBJ1-5; D unresolved. CDR1 MDHEN and CDR2 SYDVKM come from the germline V gene. The CDR3 is made up of 12 amino acids. V lost 6 bases and J lost 6, with 9 bases in between. CDR3 sequence: CASSGVGQPQHF. The CDR3 DNA is TGTGCCAGCAGCGGCGTGGGTCAGCCCCAGCATTTT.

The V gene is TRBV7-6, the J gene TRBJ2-7, with 7 positions matching TRBD2. This CDR3 region has 21 residues. Unmatched junction bases numbered 25, after V lost 5 bases and J lost 0 bases. Per the germline V gene, CDR1 is SGHVS and CDR2 is FNYEAQ. As DNA, the CDR3 is TGTGCCAGCAGCCCAGCCGGGGCCAACGGGGCAGCGGGGATAAGCTCCTACGAGCAGTACTTC. Its protein is CASSPAGANGAAGISSYEQYF.

The gene calls are TRBV6-5 and TRBJ1-5, with TRBD1 as a possible D gene (5 bases). The germline V gene has CDR1 MNHEY and CDR2 SVGAGI. V shed 0 bases and J shed 5 bases, with 8 bases lying between them. The CDR3 extends over 14 amino acids. This CDR3 is CASSYSVGDQPQHF. CDR3 bases: TGTGCCAGCAGTTACTCGGTAGGGGATCAGCCCCAGCATTTT.

V and J are TRBV6-1 and TRBJ2-3; the D gene is possibly TRBD2 (5 bases). The germline V gene has CDR1 MNHNS and CDR2 SASEGT. The CDR3 length is 17 residues. V was cut by 7 bases and J by 6 bases, with 26 bases left in between. CDR3: CASTSQGGGVGLDTQYF. In DNA, the CDR3 is TGTGCCAGCACATCCCAAGGCGGAGGCGTTGGTTTGGATACGCAGTATTTT.

The chain is built from TRBV19 and TRBJ1-4; 8 nucleotides match TRBD1. V lost 8 bases and J lost 5; bases outside the gene matches: 4. The CDR3 is made up of 13 amino acids. Per germline, CDR1 LNHDA and CDR2 SQIVND (reference sequence). The CDR3 spells CASAGQENEKLFF. The CDR3 DNA follows: TGTGCCAGTGCGGGACAGGAGAATGAAAAACTGTTTTTT.

The chain recombines TRBV2 with TRBJ2-3; possibly TRBD1 or TRBD2 for D (5 bases each). Germline V gene data show CDR1 as SNHLY and CDR2 as FYNNEI. The CDR3 has 13 amino acids. The V gene lost 6 bases and the J gene lost 4 bases, with 11 bases spanning the gap. The CDR3 region is CASRTVGADTQYF. CDR3 DNA sequence: TGTGCCAGCAGGACGGTGGGGGCAGATACGCAGTATTTT.

The gene calls are TRBV28 and TRBJ1-5; 8 nucleotides align to TRBD1. The length of the CDR3 is 14 residues. Unmatched junction bases numbered 5, after V lost 10 bases and J lost 0 bases. The germline V gene has CDR1 MDHEN and CDR2 SYDVKM. This CDR3 reads CATRDRHSNQPQHF. CDR3 bases: TGTGCCACCCGGGACAGGCATAGCAATCAGCCCCAGCATTTT. Combining the CDR3 with reference TRBV28 and TRBJ1-5 gives the whole variable domain DVKVTQSSRYLVKRTGEKVFLECVQDMDHENMFWYRQDPGLGLRLIYFSYDVKMKEKGDIPEGYSVSREKKERFSLILESASTNQTSMYLCATRDRHSNQPQHFGDGTRLSIL.

The chain couples TRBV28 to TRBJ2-1; TRBD2 aligns across 11 bases. The CDR3 consists of 14 residues. Germline assignment: CDR1 MDHEN and CDR2 SYDVKM. Trimming at V came to 10 bases and at J to 4 bases, leaving 6 bases not matched to a gene. The CDR3 nucleotides are TGTGCCACCCTCACTAGCGGGAGTTACAATGAGCAGTTCTTC. As protein: CATLTSGSYNEQFF.

This clonotype was seen more than once but under ten times. The genes are TRBV2 and TRBJ2-7; 7 bases align to TRBD2. Trimming at V came to 6 bases and at J to 0 bases, leaving 5 bases not matched to a gene. Germline loops: CDR1 SNHLY, CDR2 FYNNEI. The CDR3 is 14 residues long. The CDR3, as DNA: TGTGCCAGCAGGGCGGCTAGCGGCTCCTACGAGCAGTACTTC. Its protein product is CASRAASGSYEQYF.

This chain connects TRBV9 to TRBJ2-4, with 13 bases that match TRBD2. The last part of the DNA fits TRBJ2-7 better; the J call may be wrong. This CDR3 is built from 16 residues. In germline, CDR1 is SGDLS, CDR2 YYNGEE. The CDR3 DNA follows: TGTGCCAGCAGCGCGACCCTCAGGACTAGCGGGAGCGAGCAGTACTTC. This codes for CASSATLRTSGSEQYF.

The CDR3 nucleotides read TGTGCCAGCAGTGGGACAGGGAAGTACAATGAGCAGTTCTTC. It yields the protein CASSGTGKYNEQFF. The chain employs TRBV12-3 or TRBV12-4 and TRBJ2-1, with 9 nucleotides matching TRBD1. J was trimmed by 4 bases and V by 5 bases; bases with no gene match: 3. CDR3 size: 14 residues.

This clonotype showed up just once. This could be a read error, since a much larger clone is one nucleotide away. V usage is TRBV5-5 and J usage is TRBJ1-1, with a possible D match to TRBD1 (5 bases). The CDR3 runs to 13 residues. CDR1 is SGHKS and CDR2 is YYEKEE in the germline V gene (reference sequence). The CDR3 region is CVSIRGMNTEAFF. The CDR3 DNA reads TGTGTCAGCATAAGGGGCATGAACACTGAAGCTTTCTTT.

As to this clonotype: A read error is possible here, since a much larger clone lies one base away. The V call is TRBV7-3, the J call TRBJ1-5; TRBD1 is a possible D gene (6 bases). Trimming cost V 4 bases and J 7 bases, with 11 bases left between them. This CDR3 region has 13 residues. The V gene's germline CDR1 is SGHTA and CDR2 FQGTGA. CDR3 nucleotide sequence: TGTGCCAGCAGCTCCAAGGGGGAGCAGCCCCAGCATTTT. This codes for CASSSKGEQPQHF. Full variable domain (rest looked up from reference TRBV7-3 and TRBJ1-5): GAGVSQTPSNKVTEKGKYVELRCDPISGHTALYWYRQSLGQGPEFLIYFQGTGAADDSGLPNDRFFAVRPEGSVSTLKIQRTERGDSAVYLCASSSKGEQPQHFGDGTRLSIL.

This clonotype was seen only once. This chain connects TRBV7-2 to TRBJ2-3; 7 bases match TRBD2. The CDR3 totals 15 residues. Trimming took 1 base from V and 6 from J; bases not matched to a gene: 7. The germline CDR1 and CDR2 sequences are SGHTA and FQGNSA. This CDR3 is CASSLDAGVQDTQYF. In DNA form, the CDR3 reads TGTGCCAGCAGCTTAGATGCGGGGGTCCAGGATACGCAGTATTTT. Filled out from reference TRBV7-2 and TRBJ2-3, the complete variable domain reads GAGVSQSPSNKVTEKGKDVELRCDPISGHTALYWYRQSLGQGLEFLIYFQGNSAPDKSGLPSDRFSAERTGGSVSTLTIQRTQQEDSAVYLCASSLDAGVQDTQYFGPGTRLTVL.

The V call is TRBV7-6, the J call TRBJ1-1, with 7 bases that match TRBD1. V gave up 2 bases and J gave up 8 bases; unmatched junction bases: 5. The CDR3 has 13 amino acids. Germline V gives CDR1 SGHVS, CDR2 FNYEAQ. This chain's CDR3 is CASSLSGTAEAFF. CDR3 sequence (DNA): TGTGCCAGCAGCTTATCTGGGACAGCGGAAGCTTTCTTT. The variable domain in full, with the rest retrieved from reference TRBV7-6 and TRBJ1-1, is GAGVSQSPRYKVTKRGQDVALRCDPISGHVSLYWYRQALGQGPEFLTYFNYEAQQDKSGLPNDRFSAERPEGSISTLTIQRTEQRDSAMYRCASSLSGTAEAFFGQGTRLTVV.

A remark on this clonotype: Since a much larger clone is just one base distant, this may be a read error. This chain joins TRBV5-1 and TRBJ2-1, with TRBD2 matching 15 bases. Germline CDR1 SGHRS, CDR2 YFSETQ. CDR3 length equals 18 residues. CDR3 protein: CTSSAGLAGGRSYNEQFF. CDR3 nucleotides: TGCACCAGCTCTGCGGGACTAGCGGGAGGCCGCTCCTACAATGAGCAGTTCTTC.